The rows below give T cell receptor beta chains drawn from one sample of a study of blood T cells in healthy people across ages. MiXCR, applied by TCRdb to the 5' RACE reads, yields one record per CDR3 protein. The table records 2 million or so distinct CDR3 sequences, roughly 52% of them present only once. The sequencing sample was made of blood. The receptors come from a middle-aged woman in good health. The CDR3 runs from the conserved cysteine through the conserved F or W. A D gene is named only where the DNA matches it firmly. Only part of the rows carry a size: once, few, many, or a class if the clone is expanded.

d_gene	v_gene	j_gene	abundance	CDR3nt	CDR3aa
-	TRBV5-6	TRBJ1-1	-	TGTGCCAGCAGCTGGGGAGAATCTGAAGCTTTCTTT	CASSWGESEAFF
-	TRBV6-1	TRBJ2-7	-	TGTGCCAGCAGACTGACTATTAGTACCTACGAGCAGTACTTC	CASRLTISTYEQYF
-	TRBV7-9	TRBJ1-4	-	TGTGCCAGCAGCTTAGACAAGGACCGCCAGATCTCTAATGAAAAACTGTTTTTT	CASSLDKDRQISNEKLFF
-	TRBV28	TRBJ1-2	-	TGTGCCAGCAGTTTCTTCCGTGCTTCGACAGGTCGGCTTGGCTACACCTTC	CASSFFRASTGRLGYTF
TRBD2	TRBV29-1	TRBJ2-5	-	TGCAGCGTTGGCTTTGTCGCGGGGGGGAGTGGAGGGACCCAGTACTTC	CSVGFVAGGSGGTQYF
-	TRBV28	TRBJ1-5	-	TGTGCCAGCTATTCCGGGGCGAGTAGGCTTAGCAATCAGCCCCAGCATTTT	CASYSGASRLSNQPQHF
-	TRBV6-1	TRBJ2-3	-	TGTGCCAGCAGTGAAGTGGGCAGAAACACAGATACGCAGTATTTT	CASSEVGRNTDTQYF
-	TRBV12-3/TRBV12-4	TRBJ2-1	once	TGTGCCAGCAGCCTCGCATCCGGATGGGATGAGCAGTTCTTC	CASSLASGWDEQFF
-	TRBV20-1	TRBJ2-1	-	TGCAGTGTACGGGGCCAATCCTACAATGAGCAGTTCTTC	CSVRGQSYNEQFF
TRBD1	TRBV4-2	TRBJ1-2	-	TGTGCCAGCAGCCAAGGGGTTGGGGACAGGTCGTCGGGCTATGGCTACACCTTC	CASSQGVGDRSSGYGYTF
TRBD2	TRBV5-1	TRBJ2-4	-	TGCGCCAGCAGCTTCGGGACTAGTGAAAACATTCAGTACTTC	CASSFGTSENIQYF
TRBD1	TRBV5-8	TRBJ2-7	-	TGTGCCAGCAGCGCAGGACAGGGCCCGTTGGTCTACGAGCAGTACTTC	CASSAGQGPLVYEQYF
TRBD2	TRBV4-2	TRBJ2-3	few	TGTGCCAGCAATTCAGCGACTAGCGCCGGGGATACGCAGTATTTT	CASNSATSAGDTQYF
-	TRBV29-1	TRBJ1-1	-	TGCAGCGTGAGCCCCACAGGGTTAACGAACACTGAAGCTTTCTTT	CSVSPTGLTNTEAFF
-	TRBV28	TRBJ2-7	-	TGTGCCAGCAGTTTTCAGGGAATCTACGAGCAGTACTTC	CASSFQGIYEQYF
-	TRBV20-1	TRBJ2-7	-	TGCAGTGCTAGGAGTCTAGCTCACAAGTACGAGCAGTACTTC	CSARSLAHKYEQYF
TRBD1	TRBV20-1	TRBJ2-5	many	TGCAGTGCTCGGACAGGGCGAGAGACCCAGTACTTC	CSARTGRETQYF
-	TRBV6-1	TRBJ1-5	-	TGTGCCAGCAGTGAGGCGCTGGGGTTAGGGCCCCAGCATTTT	CASSEALGLGPQHF
-	TRBV15	TRBJ2-3	-	TGTGCCGCCAGCCTACTTTGGGATACGCAGTATTTT	CAASLLWDTQYF
TRBD2	TRBV15	TRBJ2-5	-	TGTGCCACCAGCTCCGGACTAGCGGGGGGGCGAGAGACCCAGTACTTC	CATSSGLAGGRETQYF
TRBD1	TRBV19	TRBJ2-5	-	TGTGCCAGTAGTACCGGGACAGTGGGAGAGACCCAGTACTTC	CASSTGTVGETQYF
-	TRBV27	TRBJ2-4	-	TGTGCCAGCAGTTTTTCGGCCAGGGGCGGAAACATTCAGTACTTC	CASSFSARGGNIQYF
-	TRBV14	TRBJ2-6	-	TGTGCCAGCAGCCAAGCTCCCGGATCCCCTGGGGCCAACGTCCTGACTTTC	CASSQAPGSPGANVLTF
TRBD2	TRBV28	TRBJ2-5	-	TGTGCCAGCACCCACTCGGGCCAACGGGAGGGACGGGATGAGCAGTACTTC	CASTHSGQREGRDEQYF
-	TRBV5-4	TRBJ2-5	once	TGTGCCAGCACCCAGGGAAACCAAGAGACCCAGTACTTC	CASTQGNQETQYF
-	TRBV20-1	TRBJ1-1	-	TGCAGTGCTAGTAAACCTGAAGCTTTCTTT	CSASKPEAFF
TRBD2	TRBV20-1	TRBJ2-4	-	TGCAGTGCCCGACTAGCGGGGGTGAACATTCAGTACTTC	CSARLAGVNIQYF
-	TRBV12-5	TRBJ2-5	-	TGTGCTAGTGGTTTAGGGCTTGCGGAAGAGACCCAGTACTTC	CASGLGLAEETQYF
-	TRBV7-9	TRBJ2-1	-	TGTGCCAGCAGCTCGCAGGGTATCTCCTACAATGAGCAGTTCTTC	CASSSQGISYNEQFF